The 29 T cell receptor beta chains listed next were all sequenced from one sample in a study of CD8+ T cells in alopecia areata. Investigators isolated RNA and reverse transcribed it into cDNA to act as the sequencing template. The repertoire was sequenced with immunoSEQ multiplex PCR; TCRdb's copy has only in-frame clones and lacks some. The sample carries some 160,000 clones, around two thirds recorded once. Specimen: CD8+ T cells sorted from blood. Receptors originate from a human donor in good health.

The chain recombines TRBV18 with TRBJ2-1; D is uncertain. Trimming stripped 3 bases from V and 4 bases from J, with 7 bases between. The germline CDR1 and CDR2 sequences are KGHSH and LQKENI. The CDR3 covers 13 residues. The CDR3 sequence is CASSPIGYNEQFF. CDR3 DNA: TGTGCCAGCTCACCTATAGGGTACAATGAGCAGTTCTTC. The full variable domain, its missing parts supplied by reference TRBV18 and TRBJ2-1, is NAGVMQNPRHLVRRRGQEARLRCSPMKGHSHVYWYRQLPEEGLKFMVYLQKENIIDESGMPKERFSAEFPKEGPSILRIQQVVRGDSAAYFCASSPIGYNEQFFGPGTRLTVL.

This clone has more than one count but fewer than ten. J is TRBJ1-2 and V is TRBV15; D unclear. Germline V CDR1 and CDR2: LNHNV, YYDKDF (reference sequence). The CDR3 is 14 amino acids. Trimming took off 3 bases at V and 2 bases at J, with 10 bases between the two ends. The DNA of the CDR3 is TGTGCCACCAGCAGCTCAGGTGACAACTATGGCTACACCTTC. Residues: CATSSSGDNYGYTF.

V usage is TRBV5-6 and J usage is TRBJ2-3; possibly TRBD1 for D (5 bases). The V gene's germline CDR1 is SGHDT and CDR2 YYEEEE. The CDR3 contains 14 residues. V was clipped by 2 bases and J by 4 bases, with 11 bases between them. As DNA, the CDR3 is TGTGCCAGCAGCTTAGGCTGGGGCGCAGATACGCAGTATTTT. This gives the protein CASSLGWGADTQYF.

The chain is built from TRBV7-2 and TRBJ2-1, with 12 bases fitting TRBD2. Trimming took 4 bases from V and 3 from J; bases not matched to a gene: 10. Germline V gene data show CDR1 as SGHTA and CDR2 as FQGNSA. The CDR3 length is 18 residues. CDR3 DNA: TGTGCCAGCAGCTATGGAGGGGCTAGCGGGAGGGACTACAATGAGCAGTTCTTC. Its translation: CASSYGGASGRDYNEQFF. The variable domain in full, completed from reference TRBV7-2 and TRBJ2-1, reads GAGVSQSPSNKVTEKGKDVELRCDPISGHTALYWYRQSLGQGLEFLIYFQGNSAPDKSGLPSDRFSAERTGGSVSTLTIQRTQQEDSAVYLCASSYGGASGRDYNEQFFGPGTRLTVL.

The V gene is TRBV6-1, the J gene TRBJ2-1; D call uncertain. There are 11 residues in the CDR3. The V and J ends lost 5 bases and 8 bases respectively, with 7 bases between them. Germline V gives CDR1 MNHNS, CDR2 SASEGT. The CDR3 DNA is TGTGCCAGCAGTTACGGCCATGAGCAGTTCTTC. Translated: CASSYGHEQFF.

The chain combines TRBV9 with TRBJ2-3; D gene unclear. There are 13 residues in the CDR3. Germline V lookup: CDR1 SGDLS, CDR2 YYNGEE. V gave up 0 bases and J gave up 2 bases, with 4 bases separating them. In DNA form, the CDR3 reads TGTGCCAGCAGCGTAGGGGACACAGATACGCAGTATTTT. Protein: CASSVGDTDTQYF.

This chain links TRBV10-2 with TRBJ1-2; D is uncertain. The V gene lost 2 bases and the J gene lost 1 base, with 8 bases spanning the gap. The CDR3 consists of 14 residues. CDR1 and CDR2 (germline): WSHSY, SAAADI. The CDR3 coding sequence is TGCGCCAGCAGTGAGATGGCGGTTAACTATGGCTACACCTTC. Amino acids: CASSEMAVNYGYTF.

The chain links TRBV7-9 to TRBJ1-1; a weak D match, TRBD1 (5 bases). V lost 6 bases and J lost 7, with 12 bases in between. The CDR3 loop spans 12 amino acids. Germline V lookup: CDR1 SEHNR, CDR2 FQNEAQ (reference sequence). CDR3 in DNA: TGTGCCAGCAGTTACCCAGGGAATGAAGCTTTCTTT. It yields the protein CASSYPGNEAFF. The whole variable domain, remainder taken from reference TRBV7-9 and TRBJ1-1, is DTGVSQNPRHKITKRGQNVTFRCDPISEHNRLYWYRQTLGQGPEFLTYFQNEAQLEKSRLLSDRFSAERPKGSFSTLEIQRTEQGDSAMYLCASSYPGNEAFFGQGTRLTVV.

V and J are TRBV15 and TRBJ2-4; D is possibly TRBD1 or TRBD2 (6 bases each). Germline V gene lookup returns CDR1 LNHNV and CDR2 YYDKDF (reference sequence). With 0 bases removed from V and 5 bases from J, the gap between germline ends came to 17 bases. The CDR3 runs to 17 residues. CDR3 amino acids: CATSREGGLGRENIQYF. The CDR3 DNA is TGTGCCACCAGCAGAGAAGGGGGGCTTGGACGGGAAAACATTCAGTACTTC.

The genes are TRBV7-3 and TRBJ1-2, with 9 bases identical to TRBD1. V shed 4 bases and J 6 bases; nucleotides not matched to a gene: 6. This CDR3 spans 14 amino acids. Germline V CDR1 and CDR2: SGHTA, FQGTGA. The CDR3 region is CASSSRQGGDGYTF. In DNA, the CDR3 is TGTGCCAGCAGCTCCAGACAGGGGGGTGATGGCTACACCTTC.

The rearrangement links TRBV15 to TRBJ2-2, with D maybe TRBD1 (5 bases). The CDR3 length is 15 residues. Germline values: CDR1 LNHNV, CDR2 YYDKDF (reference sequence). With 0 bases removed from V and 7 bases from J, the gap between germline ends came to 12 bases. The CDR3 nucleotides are TGTGCCACCAGCAGAGATCAGACAGTCCTCGGGGAGCTGTTTTTT. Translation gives CATSRDQTVLGELFF. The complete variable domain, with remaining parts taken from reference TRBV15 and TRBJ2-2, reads DAMVIQNPRYQVTQFGKPVTLSCSQTLNHNVMYWYQQKSSQAPKLLFHYYDKDFNNEADTPDNFQSRRPNTSFCFLDIRSPGLGDTAMYLCATSRDQTVLGELFFGEGSRLTVL.

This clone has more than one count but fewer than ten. CDR3 nucleotides: TGTGCCAGCAGCCCGGGGGGAAGAGAAGAAAAACTGTTTTTT. Its protein product is CASSPGGREEKLFF. The rearrangement joins TRBV7-9 to TRBJ1-4, with a weak D call TRBD1 (5 bases). Between the trimmed V and J ends, which lost 5 bases and 8 bases, there was a span of 15 bases. This CDR3 comprises 14 residues. Germline CDR1 and CDR2: SEHNR and FQNEAQ (reference sequence).

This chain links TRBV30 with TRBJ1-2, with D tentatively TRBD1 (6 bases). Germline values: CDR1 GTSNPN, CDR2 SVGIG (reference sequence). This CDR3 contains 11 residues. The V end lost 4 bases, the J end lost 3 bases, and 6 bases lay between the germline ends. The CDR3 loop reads CAWKGDYGYTF. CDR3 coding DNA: TGTGCCTGGAAGGGGGACTATGGCTACACCTTC.

The CDR3 loop is CAWMGTGSYEQYF. In DNA form, the CDR3 reads TGTGCCTGGATGGGGACAGGGTCTTACGAGCAGTACTTC. The V gene is TRBV30, the J gene TRBJ2-7; the match to TRBD1 covers 9 bases. There are 13 residues in the CDR3. V lost 4 bases, J lost 4 bases, and 5 bases stayed unmatched. The germline V gene has CDR1 GTSNPN and CDR2 SVGIG (reference sequence).

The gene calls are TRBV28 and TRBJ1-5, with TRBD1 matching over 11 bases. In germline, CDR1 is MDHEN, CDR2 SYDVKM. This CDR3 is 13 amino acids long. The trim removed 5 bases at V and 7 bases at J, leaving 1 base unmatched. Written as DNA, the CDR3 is TGTGCCAGCAGTGGACAGGGGGCCCAGCCCCAGCATTTT. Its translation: CASSGQGAQPQHF.

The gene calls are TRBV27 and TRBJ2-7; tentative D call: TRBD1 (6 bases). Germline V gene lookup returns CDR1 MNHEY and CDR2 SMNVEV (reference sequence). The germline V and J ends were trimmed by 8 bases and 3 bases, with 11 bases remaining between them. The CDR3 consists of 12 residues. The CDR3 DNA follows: TGTGCCAGCCGGGACATAGGCTACGAGCAGTACTTC. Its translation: CASRDIGYEQYF.

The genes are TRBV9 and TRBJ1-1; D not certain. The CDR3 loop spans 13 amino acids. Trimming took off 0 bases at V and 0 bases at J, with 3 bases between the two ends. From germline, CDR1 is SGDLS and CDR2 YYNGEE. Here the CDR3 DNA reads TGTGCCAGCAGCGTAGTGGTGAACACTGAAGCTTTCTTT. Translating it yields CASSVVVNTEAFF. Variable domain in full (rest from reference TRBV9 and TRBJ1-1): DSGVTQTPKHLITATGQRVTLRCSPRSGDLSVYWYQQSLDQGLQFLIQYYNGEERAKGNILERFSAQQFPDLHSELNLSSLELGDSALYFCASSVVVNTEAFFGQGTRLTVV.

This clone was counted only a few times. In DNA, the CDR3 is TGTGCCAGCAGCGAGGAGGGGAACACTGAAGCTTTCTTT. This encodes CASSEEGNTEAFF. V usage is TRBV9 and J usage is TRBJ1-1, with D hard to call. Trimming took off 3 bases at V and 1 base at J, with 7 bases between the two ends. The CDR3 extends over 13 amino acids. Germline assignment: CDR1 SGDLS and CDR2 YYNGEE.

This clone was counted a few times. In DNA form, the CDR3 reads TGTGCCAGCAGGGATGGGACTAGCGGTAATGAGCAGTTCTTC. Residues: CASRDGTSGNEQFF. The chain employs TRBV2 and TRBJ2-1, with 11 bases that match TRBD2. Per germline, CDR1 SNHLY and CDR2 FYNNEI. This CDR3 has 14 residues. V shed 6 bases, J shed 7 bases, and the junction held 5 bases outside the gene matches.

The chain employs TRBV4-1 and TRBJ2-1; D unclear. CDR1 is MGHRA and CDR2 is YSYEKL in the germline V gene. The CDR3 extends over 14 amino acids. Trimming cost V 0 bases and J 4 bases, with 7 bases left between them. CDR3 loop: CASSQEKRYNEQFF. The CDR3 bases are TGCGCCAGCAGCCAAGAAAAACGGTACAATGAGCAGTTCTTC.

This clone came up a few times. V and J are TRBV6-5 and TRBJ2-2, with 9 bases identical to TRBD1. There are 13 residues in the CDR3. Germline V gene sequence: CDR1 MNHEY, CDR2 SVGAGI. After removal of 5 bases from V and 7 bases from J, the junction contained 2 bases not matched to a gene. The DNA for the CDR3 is TGTGCCAGCAGTCCGACAGGGGGCGGGGAGCTGTTTTTT. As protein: CASSPTGGGELFF.

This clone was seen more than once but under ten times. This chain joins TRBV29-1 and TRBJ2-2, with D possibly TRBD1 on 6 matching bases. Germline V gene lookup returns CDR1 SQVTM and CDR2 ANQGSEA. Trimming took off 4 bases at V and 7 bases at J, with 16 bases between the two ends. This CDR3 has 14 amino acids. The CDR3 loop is CSVVPQGRIGELFF. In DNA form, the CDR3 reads TGCAGCGTTGTCCCTCAGGGGCGTATCGGGGAGCTGTTTTTT.

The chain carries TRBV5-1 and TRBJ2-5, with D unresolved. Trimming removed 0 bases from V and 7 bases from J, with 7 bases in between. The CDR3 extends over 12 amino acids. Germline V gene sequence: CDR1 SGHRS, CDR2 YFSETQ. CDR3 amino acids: CASSLGGGTQYF. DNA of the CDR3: TGCGCCAGCAGCTTGGGCGGCGGGACCCAGTACTTC.

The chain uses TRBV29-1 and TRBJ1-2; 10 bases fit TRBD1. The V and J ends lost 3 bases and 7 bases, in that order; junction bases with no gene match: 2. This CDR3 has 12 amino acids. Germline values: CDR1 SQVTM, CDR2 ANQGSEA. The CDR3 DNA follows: TGCAGCGTTGAGGGACAGGGGATTGGCTACACCTTC. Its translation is CSVEGQGIGYTF.

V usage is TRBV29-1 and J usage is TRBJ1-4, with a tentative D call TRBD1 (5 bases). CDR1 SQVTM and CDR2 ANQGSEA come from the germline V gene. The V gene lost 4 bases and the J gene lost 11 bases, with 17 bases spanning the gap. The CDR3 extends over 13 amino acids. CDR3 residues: CSVVGASESKLFF. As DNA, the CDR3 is TGCAGCGTTGTCGGGGCAAGCGAGAGTAAACTGTTTTTT.

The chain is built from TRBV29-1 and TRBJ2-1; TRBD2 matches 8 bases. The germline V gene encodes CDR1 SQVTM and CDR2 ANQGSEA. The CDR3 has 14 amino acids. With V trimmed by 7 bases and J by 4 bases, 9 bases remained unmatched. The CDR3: CSAERAGDYNEQFF. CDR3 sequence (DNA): TGCAGCGCCGAGCGAGCGGGGGATTACAATGAGCAGTTCTTC.

CDR3 DNA: TGCAGCGCGGGGGACACTTCCTACTATGGCTACACCTTC. Translation gives CSAGDTSYYGYTF. The chain is built from TRBV29-1 and TRBJ1-2, with D maybe TRBD1 (6 bases). Germline V lookup: CDR1 SQVTM, CDR2 ANQGSEA. The CDR3 runs to 13 residues. Trimming pared 7 bases from V and 3 bases from J, leaving 15 bases between.

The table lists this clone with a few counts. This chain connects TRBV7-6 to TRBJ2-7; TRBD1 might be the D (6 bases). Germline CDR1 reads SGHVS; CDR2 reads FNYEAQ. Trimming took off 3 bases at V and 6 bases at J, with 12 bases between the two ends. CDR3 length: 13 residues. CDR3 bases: TGTGCCAGCAGCTTGACCGTCAGGGGCGAGCAGTACTTC. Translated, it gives CASSLTVRGEQYF.

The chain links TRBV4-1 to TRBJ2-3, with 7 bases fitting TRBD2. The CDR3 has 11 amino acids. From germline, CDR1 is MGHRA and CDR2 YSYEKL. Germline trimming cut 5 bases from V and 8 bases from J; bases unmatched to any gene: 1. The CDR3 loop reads CASSSGGTQYF. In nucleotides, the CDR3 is TGCGCCAGCAGCTCGGGGGGTACGCAGTATTTT.